What follows are 26 T cell receptor beta chains derived from one specimen sequenced in a study of T-cell reconstitution after alpha-beta-depleted transplantation in children. Construction of the TCRbeta library involved unique molecular identifiers. TCRdb used MiXCR to reprocess the PCR reads, holding one entry per CDR3 protein. The table includes around 400,000 distinct CDR3 sequences, roughly 22% detected once. This specimen consisted of PBMCs from the stem cell graft donor, obtained from the stem cell graft. The receptor set was obtained from a human donor who donated a stem cell graft to a child with acute myeloid leukemia.

This clonotype was found many times. The J gene is TRBJ2-5, the V gene TRBV20-1, with TRBD2 matching over 10 bases. CDR3 size: 15 residues. With 3 bases clipped from V and 4 bases from J, the junction kept 8 bases outside the gene matches. CDR1 and CDR2 from the germline V gene are DFQATT and SNEGSKA (reference sequence). CDR3 DNA: TGCAGTGCTAGTATGCCAGCGGGAGGGCGAGAGACCCAGTACTTC. It yields the protein CSASMPAGGRETQYF.

This clonotype was picked up a small number of times. The V gene is TRBV7-8, the J gene TRBJ2-3, with a tentative D call TRBD1 (6 bases). The germline CDR1 and CDR2 sequences are SGHVS and FQNEAQ. The V end was cut by 5 bases, the J end by 3 bases, with 15 bases between. This CDR3 is 15 amino acids long. The CDR3 sequence is CASSAQGPSTDTQYF. CDR3 nucleotides: TGTGCCAGCAGCGCGCAGGGGCCCAGTACAGATACGCAGTATTTT.

In its sample, this clonotype was seen a few times. The chain carries TRBV7-6 and TRBJ2-7; tentative D call: TRBD2 (5 bases). The V and J ends lost 2 bases and 3 bases respectively, with 11 bases between them. CDR3 length: 14 amino acids. In germline, CDR1 is SGHVS, CDR2 FNYEAQ. For the CDR3, the DNA is TGTGCCAGCAGCTTAAAGCAAGGGAGCTACGAGCAGTACTTC. Translating it yields CASSLKQGSYEQYF.

This clonotype appeared many times. V usage is TRBV12-3 or TRBV12-4 and J usage is TRBJ1-1; D gene ambiguous. The CDR3 spans 14 residues. V was cut by 1 base and J by 0 bases, with 6 bases left in between. CDR3 bases: TGTGCCAGCAGTTTAGGGGGTCTGAACACTGAAGCTTTCTTT. It specifies CASSLGGLNTEAFF.

In this sample, this clonotype turned up a few times. The V gene is TRBV5-6, the J gene TRBJ1-5; tentative D call: TRBD1 (6 bases). The germline gives CDR1 SGHDT, CDR2 YYEEEE. Trimming removed 3 bases from V and 7 bases from J, with 14 bases in between. The CDR3 loop spans 14 amino acids. The DNA of the CDR3 is TGTGCCAGCAGCTCTACAGGGAGAAGCCAGCCCCAGCATTTT. Encoded protein: CASSSTGRSQPQHF. The full variable domain, rest sourced from reference TRBV5-6 and TRBJ1-5, is DAGVTQSPTHLIKTRGQQVTLRCSPKSGHDTVSWYQQALGQGPQFIFQYYEEEERQRGNFPDRFSGHQFPNYSSELNVNALLLGDSALYLCASSSTGRSQPQHFGDGTRLSIL.

This chain connects TRBV12-5 to TRBJ2-1; 7 positions match TRBD2. Trimming at V came to 7 bases and at J to 5 bases, leaving 11 bases not matched to a gene. CDR1 LGHNT and CDR2 FRNRAP come from the germline V gene. The CDR3 contains 15 residues. The CDR3 spells CASAASGIANNEQFF. The CDR3 DNA follows: TGTGCTAGTGCCGCCAGCGGGATTGCTAACAATGAGCAGTTCTTC.

The gene calls are TRBV7-9 and TRBJ2-1; no definite D call. The CDR3 consists of 13 residues. Germline CDR1 and CDR2: SEHNR and FQNEAQ (reference sequence). V was pared by 2 bases and J by 4 bases, with 6 bases between. CDR3 in amino acids: CASSLTRYNEQFF. Here the CDR3 DNA reads TGTGCCAGCAGCTTAACCAGATACAATGAGCAGTTCTTC.

This clonotype was recorded a few times. This chain connects TRBV12-3 or TRBV12-4 to TRBJ2-1; 7 bases match TRBD2. This CDR3 contains 15 residues. With 6 bases clipped from V and 8 bases from J, the junction kept 13 bases outside the gene matches. In DNA form, the CDR3 reads TGTGCCAGCAGCCTCGGTGGGGGGGGTGTTGATGAGCAGTTCTTC. This codes for CASSLGGGGVDEQFF.

The gene calls are TRBV12-3 or TRBV12-4 and TRBJ2-7; D perhaps matches TRBD1 (5 bases). The CDR3 has 13 amino acids. The V end lost 2 bases, the J end lost 7 bases, and 12 bases lay between the germline ends. CDR3 protein: CASSLSRAAEQYF. The CDR3 DNA sequence: TGTGCCAGCAGTTTAAGCAGGGCTGCAGAGCAGTACTTC.

This chain connects TRBV2 to TRBJ2-2; D may be TRBD1 or TRBD2 (5 bases each). V was clipped by 7 bases and J by 4 bases, with 13 bases between them. The CDR3 has 14 residues. Germline loops: CDR1 SNHLY, CDR2 FYNNEI. In DNA form, the CDR3 reads TGTGCCAGCACTTGGGGGTCGAGCACCGGGGAGCTGTTTTTT. Encoded protein: CASTWGSSTGELFF.

V and J are TRBV10-3 and TRBJ2-7; TRBD1 aligns across 9 bases. After removal of 10 bases from V and 5 bases from J, the junction contained 9 bases not matched to a gene. The CDR3 is 13 amino acids. Germline CDR1 ENHRY, CDR2 SYGVKD. The CDR3 nucleotides are TGTGCCACTGAGGACAGGGGCCTACACGAGCAGTACTTC. Translation gives CATEDRGLHEQYF.

The J gene is TRBJ2-7, the V gene TRBV6-2 or TRBV6-3, with 9 positions matching TRBD2. V was pared by 7 bases and J by 5 bases, with 18 bases of the junction left unmatched. Germline V gives CDR1 MNHEY, CDR2 SVGEGT. The CDR3 length is 17 residues. The CDR3 sequence is CASNQPLAGGIRHEQYF. CDR3 nucleotide sequence: TGTGCCAGCAACCAGCCACTAGCGGGTGGAATTCGCCACGAGCAGTACTTC.

The V gene is TRBV12-3 or TRBV12-4, the J gene TRBJ2-1, with TRBD2 matching 12 bases. Losses at the gene ends were 3 bases for V and 12 bases for J; bases not matched to a gene: 15. This CDR3 is 17 amino acids long. The CDR3 coding sequence is TGTGCCAGCAGTTTTACGAATAGCCCGGGACTAGCGGGTGGGCAGTTCTTC. As protein: CASSFTNSPGLAGGQFF.

The chain has TRBV12-3 or TRBV12-4 and TRBJ1-4, with D tentatively TRBD1 (5 bases). The CDR3 runs to 16 residues. Trimming shortened V by 2 bases and J by 0 bases, and 10 bases separated the two germline ends. The CDR3 region has the DNA TGTGCCAGCAGTTTATCGGGGGTTGCAACTAATGAAAAACTGTTTTTT. Translation gives CASSLSGVATNEKLFF.

The rearrangement joins TRBV30 to TRBJ2-3, with TRBD1 matching over 9 bases. Losses at the gene ends were 7 bases for V and 6 bases for J; bases not matched to a gene: 8. Germline V gene lookup returns CDR1 GTSNPN and CDR2 SVGIG (reference sequence). The CDR3 length is 13 residues. DNA for the CDR3: TGTGCCTTTAACAGGGGGCAAGGGGATACGCAGTATTTT. Translating gives CAFNRGQGDTQYF. The variable domain in full, with the rest retrieved from reference TRBV30 and TRBJ2-3, is SQTIHQWPATLVQPVGSPLSLECTVEGTSNPNLYWYRQAAGRGLQLLFYSVGIGQISSEVPQNLSASRPQDRQFILSSKKLLLSDSGFYLCAFNRGQGDTQYFGPGTRLTVL.

The J gene is TRBJ2-1, the V gene TRBV29-1; TRBD1 aligns across 7 bases. The CDR3 runs to 16 residues. The V and J ends lost 0 bases and 9 bases, in that order; junction bases with no gene match: 14. The germline V gene has CDR1 SQVTM and CDR2 ANQGSEA. The CDR3 loop is CSVEDGQDLFFGEQFF. In nucleotides, the CDR3 is TGCAGCGTTGAAGACGGACAGGACTTATTTTTCGGTGAGCAGTTCTTC.

Ten or more counts support this clonotype. This chain connects TRBV20-1 to TRBJ2-1; 8 bases map to TRBD1. V lost 4 bases, J lost 8 bases, and 16 bases stayed unmatched. Germline V gene sequence: CDR1 DFQATT, CDR2 SNEGSKA (reference sequence). This CDR3 spans 16 amino acids. The CDR3 DNA reads TGCAGTGCTACCTACCCTGGACAGGGTAGTATAGATGAGCAGTTCTTC. This gives the protein CSATYPGQGSIDEQFF.

CDR3 DNA sequence: TGTGCCAGCAGTGAACCAGCGGGAGGGCCAACAGATACGCAGTATTTT. Amino acids: CASSEPAGGPTDTQYF. V gene TRBV25-1 combines with J gene TRBJ2-3; 10 nucleotides line up with TRBD2. This CDR3 has 16 amino acids. V lost 2 bases to trimming and J lost 3 bases; unmatched junction nucleotides: 5. The germline V gene encodes CDR1 MGHDK and CDR2 SYGVNS.

This clonotype appeared a few times. V is TRBV20-1 and J is TRBJ2-1; either TRBD1 or TRBD2 may supply D (7 bases each). The CDR3 is 16 amino acids. Germline values: CDR1 DFQATT, CDR2 SNEGSKA (reference sequence). The CDR3 spells CSARRSGTALYNEQFF. DNA of the CDR3: TGCAGCGCACGTCGAAGCGGGACAGCCCTTTACAATGAGCAGTTCTTC.

V usage is TRBV4-1 and J usage is TRBJ2-3; D is uncertain. Looked up from germline, CDR1 is MGHRA and CDR2 is YSYEKL. The CDR3 consists of 13 residues. Trimming cost V 4 bases and J 5 bases, with 10 bases left between them. CDR3 sequence reads: CASSRWWEDTQYF. CDR3 nucleotides: TGCGCCAGCAGCCGCTGGTGGGAAGATACGCAGTATTTT.

This clonotype occurred a few times. The rearrangement uses TRBV4-3 and TRBJ1-2, with TRBD1 as a possible D gene (6 bases). Per the germline V gene, CDR1 is LGHNA and CDR2 is YSLEER. V was clipped by 2 bases and J by 4 bases, with 8 bases between them. CDR3 size: 13 residues. CDR3 loop: CASSQPGAYGYTF. For the CDR3, the DNA is TGCGCCAGCAGCCAACCAGGGGCCTATGGCTACACCTTC.

This clonotype has just a few counts. The J gene is TRBJ2-3, the V gene TRBV12-3 or TRBV12-4; D is ambiguous. V lost 1 base and J lost 3, with 8 bases in between. This CDR3 is built from 14 residues. Here the CDR3 DNA reads TGTGCCAGCAGTTTAGTGGAGAAGACAGATACGCAGTATTTT. Translated: CASSLVEKTDTQYF.

V usage is TRBV9 and J usage is TRBJ2-2; a possible D gene is TRBD2 (5 bases). CDR3 length: 14 residues. Germline V CDR1 and CDR2: SGDLS, YYNGEE. The V end lost 6 bases, the J end lost 3 bases, and 12 bases lay between the germline ends. CDR3 DNA sequence: TGTGCCAGCACCTTGGCGGAGGACACCGGGGAGCTGTTTTTT. Translation: CASTLAEDTGELFF. The full variable domain, rest sourced from reference TRBV9 and TRBJ2-2, is DSGVTQTPKHLITATGQRVTLRCSPRSGDLSVYWYQQSLDQGLQFLIQYYNGEERAKGNILERFSAQQFPDLHSELNLSSLELGDSALYFCASTLAEDTGELFFGEGSRLTVL.

The gene calls are TRBV21-1 and TRBJ2-1; no check of the table's D call, TRBD2, against the DNA was made. TRBV21-1 is given as a pseudogene. CDR3 length equals 18 residues. The CDR3 bases are TGTGCCAGCAGCAAAAAGCTAGCGGGATTCGCTCCCTACAATGAGCAGTTCTTC. Translation: CASSKKLAGFAPYNEQFF.

The V gene is TRBV10-3, the J gene TRBJ1-4; D perhaps matches TRBD1 (6 bases). The CDR3 contains 15 residues. V shed 2 bases and J shed 3 bases, with 10 bases lying between them. Germline V CDR1 and CDR2: ENHRY, SYGVKD. For the CDR3, the DNA is TGTGCCATCAGTGAGGGGGGCAGAGCTAATGAAAAACTGTTTTTT. Protein: CAISEGGRANEKLFF.

The chain is built from TRBV12-3 or TRBV12-4 and TRBJ2-2, with D possibly called TRBD1 or TRBD2 (6 bases each). The CDR3 spans 13 residues. Trimming took off 4 bases at V and 7 bases at J, with 10 bases between the two ends. Written as DNA, the CDR3 is TGTGCCAGCAGTTGGGGGGCGAGCGGGGAGCTGTTTTTT. Its translation: CASSWGASGELFF.